This TCR beta chain was sequenced during a study of T-cell memory formation after mild COVID-19. The wider study: Most TCR clusters belonged to a single donor. The study, taken as a whole, reports: The authors left the SARS-CoV-2 specificity of second-wave clones peaking on day 37 unconfirmed. Later expanders leaned CD4+, whereas clones that contracted between day 15 and 85 were balanced CD4/CD8.

This CDR3 spans 17 amino acids. The ends lost 6 bases at V and 4 bases at J; junction bases unmatched: 9. Constant-segment primers were used for 5'RACE, and the resulting TCR alpha and TCR beta cDNA libraries carried sample barcodes and UMIs. From the 5' RACE reads, TCRdb called clonotypes with MiXCR, one entry per CDR3 protein. The sample lists about 350,000 distinct CDR3 sequences; roughly 15% were seen once. Points on this clonotype: What it binds is not known.

This TCR was sampled from a man aged 18 to 29 who had mild COVID-19 (a few samples of this study predate the infection). Cell type and time point are not known. The specimen sequenced was PBMCs or a T cell subset sorted from them (not recorded which). The rearrangement joins TRBV12-3 or TRBV12-4 to TRBJ2-1; TRBD2 matches at 13 bases. The CDR3 DNA follows: TGTGCCAGCAGCCCCACTAGCGGGGGGGCAAGGTACAATGAGCAGTTCTTC. This translates into CASSPTSGGARYNEQFF.